This T cell receptor (beta chain) was retrieved from a study of quantifying T cell responses using KT2 cells (dated by TCRdb to 2016 to 2017). Looking at the study overall: RNA was DNase-treated and reverse transcribed with TCR alpha and beta constant-region primers, mostly using SuperScript III. The efficiency of the T4 ligation step under optimum conditions was estimated to be greater than 8%. To avoid over-amplification, PCR2 was carried out as a SYBR Green qPCR and halted once a predetermined fluorescence threshold was reached.

Many counts were recorded for this clonotype. The clone's antigen remains unknown. No per-base quality is available; no much larger clone lies one base away. Libraries were made using UMI-ligation and nested PCR. Using T4 RNA ligase 1, a single-stranded oligonucleotide bearing the Illumina SP2 sequence plus a UMI was ligated onto the 3' end of the cDNA. PCR1 ran approximately 4 cycles (98°C 15 s, 69°C 30 s, 72°C 40 s); the beta primer was an equimolar mix of RC1.1 and RC1.2 covering TRBC1 and TRBC2. Starting at PCR2, TCR alpha and beta chains were handled separately, and sample indices and Illumina adaptors were added. The UMI comprised 12 random nucleotides, as two hexamers separated by a spacer, placed after an 8-base spacer. Libraries were sequenced on an Illumina MiSeq with v2 2x251 paired-end chemistry, typically roughly twelve samples per run. PhiX DNA was added at roughly 5-7.5% to each sequencing library so that diversity was increased. In the authors' own workflow: bcl2fastq converted raw reads to FASTQ, and Demultiplexor demultiplexed the reads by dual indices. Decombinator assigned V and J genes by tag matching, allowing a single base-pair mismatch. UMIs were used by Collapsinator to correct both sequencing errors and frequency errors caused by PCR heterogeneity. CDR3Translator converted Decombinator identifiers to nucleotide sequence, translated to amino acids, and extracted CDR3 using C- and N-terminal motifs. Each distinct KT2 TCR was counted as a cluster of KT2 sequences sharing one unique molecular identifier. The public reads were run again by TCRdb, first through fastp at Q25 and then through MiXCR, and only productive beta chains were kept. Records with the same CDR3 protein are collapsed into one entry carrying the most frequent genes and DNA. The V and J calls come from TCRdb's annotation, not from the publication. Present in this sample are some 50,000 distinct CDR3 sequences, around 10% of which were seen just once. Jointly, the top ten make up around 9.3% of the sample.

Known numbers of KT2, a T cell clone whose TCR had been sequenced previously, were spiked into unfractionated PBMC to test the sensitivity and accuracy of the pipeline. A range of KT2-to-PBMC ratios was set up by mixing KT2 cells into a fixed number of PBMC. What the work shows at the level of the full study, not this receptor alone: Detection of KT2 sequences showed saturation at very high KT2 spike-in numbers. The study did not include a side-by-side comparison of this pipeline with other TCR sequencing techniques. Over several orders of magnitude, the number of KT2 alpha and beta sequences rose linearly with the number of KT2 cells put in. KT2 sequences were detected down to the lowest spike-in tested, about one KT2 cell per 100,000 PBMC.

Its CDR3 holds 15 amino acids, cysteine through phenylalanine. The DNA shown is the 45-base CDR3, in frame from base 1. From the germline V gene, CDR1 is MNHEY and CDR2 is SVGAGI. A distance of 12 bases separates the germline ends of V and J, which lose 6 bases and 0 bases respectively. This clonotype was sampled from a human donor. Sequenced: PBMCs spiked with cells of the T cell clone KT2. The receptor chain draws on TRBV6-5 and TRBJ1-3, with TRBD1 tentatively as D gene (6 bases match). The CDR3 region reads CASSEDRYSGNTIYF. The DNA sequence is as follows: TGTGCCAGCAGCGAAGACAGGTACTCTGGAAACACCATATATTTT.